This T cell receptor beta chain was captured in a study of cytomegalovirus exposure and HLA in healthy donors. Study-level information: The 120 validation repertoires used the same platform as the approximately 670 first-cohort repertoires (as reported by a later analysis).

The CDR3 has 15 amino acids. Germline V gives CDR1 SGDLS, CDR2 YYNGEE. The germline V and J ends were trimmed by 1 base and 2 bases, with 11 bases remaining between them. The protocol was immunoSEQ multiplex PCR, while the TCRdb copy is restricted to in-frame clones and leaves out a portion. The sample carries some 150,000 clones, roughly 90% recorded once. Sequencing was performed on PBMCs. This sequence joins TRBV9 and TRBJ2-3; perhaps TRBD1 as D (5 bases). This clonotype originated in a man younger than 35 in good health and CMV-seropositive. The CDR3 is CASSVQGAATDTQYF. The CDR3 DNA reads TGTGCCAGCAGCGTACAAGGGGCAGCCACAGATACGCAGTATTTT.